The next 17 T cell receptor beta chains were all read from a single sample in a study of beta chain features in type 1 diabetes (dated by TCRdb to the late 2010s). The library relied on the immunoSEQ multiplex PCR assay. The High Capacity cDNA Reverse Transcription Kit was used to reverse transcribe all of the isolated RNA, meaning that expressed TCRB transcripts were what got sequenced. The clones in this table, taken by TCRdb from immuneACCESS, are in-frame only. Not every clone is retained; where verified, under half of the shortfall comes from an unresolved V gene, and the cause of the rest is unknown. Counted in this sample were 300,000 to 350,000 clones; approximately 9.7% of them appeared once. 1% of the sample comes from the top ten. The study at large found these results: A moderate but significant shortening of TCRB CDR3 length was observed in type 1 diabetes patients in all four CD4+ subsets.

Their recognized antigens are unknown. Sequencing input: central memory CD4+ T cells from blood. These receptors came from a man aged 25 to 40 with type 1 diabetes.

There are a few counts of this clone. This chain connects TRBV5-6 to TRBJ1-1; 7 nucleotides line up with TRBD1. Germline V gene data show CDR1 as SGHDT and CDR2 as YYEEEE. The CDR3 runs to 12 residues. The V gene end was trimmed by 4 bases and the J gene end by 5 bases; junction bases not matched to a gene: 2. The CDR3 protein is CASSPGQTEAFF. In DNA form, the CDR3 reads TGTGCCAGCAGCCCGGGACAGACTGAAGCTTTCTTT.

This clone was seen a few times. The chain couples TRBV6-1 to TRBJ2-5; 10 bases align to TRBD1. Germline V gives CDR1 MNHNS, CDR2 SASEGT. The CDR3 extends over 15 amino acids. V was pared by 7 bases and J by 3 bases, with 8 bases of the junction left unmatched. The CDR3 sequence: CASILPGQGKETQYF. DNA for the CDR3: TGTGCCAGCATTCTGCCGGGACAGGGGAAAGAGACCCAGTACTTC.

The chain combines TRBV2 with TRBJ1-4; D is ambiguous. This CDR3 contains 14 residues. V lost 7 bases, J lost 3 bases, and 12 bases lay in between. CDR1 and CDR2 (germline): SNHLY, FYNNEI. The CDR3 loop reads CASNQRAANEKLFF. The DNA of the CDR3 is TGTGCCAGCAACCAAAGAGCGGCTAATGAAAAACTGTTTTTT.

The J gene is TRBJ1-2, the V gene TRBV4-3; D is perhaps TRBD1 (5 bases). This CDR3 region has 14 residues. The germline gives CDR1 LGHNA, CDR2 YSLEER. With 1 base removed from V and 5 bases from J, the gap between germline ends came to 11 bases. Here the CDR3 reads CASSQGGKGYGYTF. In DNA, the CDR3 is TGCGCCAGCAGCCAAGGGGGGAAGGGGTATGGCTACACCTTC.

This clone occurred a few times. J is TRBJ1-1 and V is TRBV14; no reliable D call. Germline V lookup: CDR1 SGHDN, CDR2 FVKESK. The CDR3 has 10 amino acids. The V end was cut by 0 bases, the J end by 10 bases, with 3 bases between. This CDR3 reads CASSQELAFF. The CDR3 DNA reads as TGTGCCAGCAGCCAAGAATTAGCTTTCTTT.

CDR3 protein: CASSVALRGSTDTQYF. In DNA form, the CDR3 reads TGTGCCAGCAGCGTAGCCCTTCGGGGGAGCACAGATACGCAGTATTTT. The chain employs TRBV9 and TRBJ2-3; D perhaps matches TRBD2 (6 bases). V lost 0 bases and J 0 bases, leaving 11 bases between the germline ends. This CDR3 is built from 16 residues. Germline V CDR1 and CDR2: SGDLS, YYNGEE.

This chain connects TRBV4-3 to TRBJ1-2; a possible D gene is TRBD1 (5 bases). CDR3 length: 15 amino acids. Trimming took 1 base from V and 6 from J, leaving 15 bases between them. Germline-derived CDR1 and CDR2 are LGHNA and YSLEER. The CDR3 protein is CASSQGSRVTNGYTF. As DNA, the CDR3 is TGCGCCAGCAGCCAAGGTTCCAGGGTAACGAATGGCTACACCTTC.

J is TRBJ1-3 and V is TRBV9; the D is unclear. The V gene lost 0 bases and the J gene lost 4 bases, with 11 bases spanning the gap. This CDR3 spans 15 amino acids. Germline V gives CDR1 SGDLS, CDR2 YYNGEE. Here the CDR3 DNA reads TGTGCCAGCAGCGTAGGGGTGGCGGAGGGAAACACCATATATTTT. This translates into CASSVGVAEGNTIYF.

This clone has just a few counts. The chain joins TRBV6-5 to TRBJ1-5, with D possibly TRBD1 on 5 matching bases. V dropped 5 bases and J dropped 5 bases, with 13 bases sitting between them. Germline CDR1 and CDR2: MNHEY and SVGAGI. The length of the CDR3 is 14 residues. The CDR3 spells CASSPQGTDQPQHF. The CDR3 DNA reads as TGTGCCAGCAGTCCCCAGGGTACGGATCAGCCCCAGCATTTT.

V and J are TRBV23-1 and TRBJ2-7, with 9 bases matching TRBD1. TRBV23-1 is labeled an ORF, and its function is uncertain. Losses at the gene ends were 1 base for V and 6 bases for J; bases not matched to a gene: 10. The CDR3 contains 16 residues. CDR3 loop: CASSQYKRDREGEQYF. Here the CDR3 DNA reads TGCGCCAGCAGTCAATACAAACGGGACAGGGAGGGCGAGCAGTACTTC.

The rearrangement joins TRBV9 to TRBJ2-5, with TRBD1 as a possible D gene (6 bases). Looked up from germline, CDR1 is SGDLS and CDR2 is YYNGEE. This CDR3 comprises 13 residues. The ends were cut back, 4 bases at V and 4 bases at J, with 11 bases in the middle. The DNA for the CDR3 is TGTGCCAGCAGCTTCGAAGGGGGAGAGACCCAGTACTTC. Translation: CASSFEGGETQYF.

To note about this clone: In the same sample, other DNA sequences code for this CDR3. The gene calls are TRBV6-6 and TRBJ2-1, with 9 bases aligning to TRBD1. Germline CDR1 reads MNHNY; CDR2 reads SVGAGI (reference sequence). This CDR3 region has 15 residues. J gave up 2 bases and V 5 bases, and 4 bases lay outside the gene matches. The CDR3 DNA sequence: TGTGCCAGCAGTAAACGGGACAGGGCCTACAATGAGCAGTTCTTC. This sequence encodes CASSKRDRAYNEQFF.

This clone was picked up a small number of times. A junction end diverges from the germline sequence, so it may reflect a read error. The chain uses TRBV7-7 and TRBJ2-3; 9 positions agree with TRBD1. This CDR3 contains 16 residues. The germline gives CDR1 SSHAT, CDR2 FNYEAQ (reference sequence). The CDR3 is CASSIGQGRAADTQYF. CDR3 DNA sequence: TGTGCTAGCAGCATAGGACAGGGGCGCGCCGCAGATACGCAGTATTTT.

In this sample, this clone turned up a few times. V gene TRBV5-4 combines with J gene TRBJ2-5; D might be TRBD2 (7 bases). Per the germline V gene, CDR1 is SGHNT and CDR2 is YYREEE (reference sequence). Trimming took off 4 bases at V and 2 bases at J, with 15 bases between the two ends. The CDR3 length is 15 residues. The CDR3 reads CASSTSRGAQETQYF. The CDR3 bases are TGTGCCAGCAGCACATCACGGGGGGCACAAGAGACCCAGTACTTC.

This clone was detected a few times. The gene calls are TRBV7-2 and TRBJ1-4; D is undetermined. V gave up 3 bases and J gave up 7 bases, with 9 bases separating them. Germline lookup yields CDR1 SGHTA and CDR2 FQGNSA. The CDR3 loop spans 13 amino acids. Here the CDR3 reads CASSLVGVEKLFF. CDR3 in DNA: TGTGCCAGCAGCTTGGTTGGGGTTGAAAAACTGTTTTTT.

The chain joins TRBV5-1 to TRBJ1-6, with 8 positions matching TRBD1. The CDR3 spans 15 residues. CDR1 is SGHRS, CDR2 YFSETQ, per germline. V shed 5 bases, J shed 9 bases, and the junction held 10 bases outside the gene matches. CDR3 nucleotide sequence: TGCGCCAGCAGTTCATCGACAGGGGTCATTTCACCCCTCCACTTT. As protein: CASSSSTGVISPLHF.

This clone was observed a handful of times. This rearrangement joins TRBV11-1 to TRBJ2-3; 11 nucleotides match TRBD1. V lost 5 bases to trimming and J lost 2 bases; unmatched junction nucleotides: 12. Germline V lookup: CDR1 SGHAT, CDR2 FQDESV (reference sequence). There are 18 residues in the CDR3. The CDR3 DNA is TGTGCCAGCAGCCCGGACAGGGGGCGACCAATTGTCACAGATACGCAGTATTTT. This encodes CASSPDRGRPIVTDTQYF.